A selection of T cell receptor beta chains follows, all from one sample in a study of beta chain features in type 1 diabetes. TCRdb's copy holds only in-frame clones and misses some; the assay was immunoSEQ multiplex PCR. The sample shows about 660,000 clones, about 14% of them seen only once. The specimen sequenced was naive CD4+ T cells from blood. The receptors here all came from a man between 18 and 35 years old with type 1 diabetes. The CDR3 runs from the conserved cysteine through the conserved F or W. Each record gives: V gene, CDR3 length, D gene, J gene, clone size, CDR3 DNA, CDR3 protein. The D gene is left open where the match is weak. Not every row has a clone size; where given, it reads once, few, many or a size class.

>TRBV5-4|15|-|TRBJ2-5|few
TGTGCCAGCAGCTTGGCGTCAAGCAACAAGGAGACCCAGTACTTC
CASSLASSNKETQYF
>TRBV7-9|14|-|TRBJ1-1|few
TGTGCCAGCAGCTTACGGGGGAAGGACACTGAAGCTTTCTTT
CASSLRGKDTEAFF
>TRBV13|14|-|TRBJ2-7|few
TGTGCCAGCAGCCCGACACTTAGCTCCTACGAGCAGTACTTC
CASSPTLSSYEQYF
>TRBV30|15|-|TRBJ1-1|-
TGTGCCTGGAGTCTCAACACCAGGGTCGAGACTGAAGCTTTCTTT
CAWSLNTRVETEAFF
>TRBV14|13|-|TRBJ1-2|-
TGTGCCAGCAGCTTCACAGGGAACTATGGCTACACCTTC
CASSFTGNYGYTF
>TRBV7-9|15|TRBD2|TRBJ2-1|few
TGTGCCAGCAGCTCGAGCCTAGCGGGAGGCAATGAGCAGTTCTTC
CASSSSLAGGNEQFF
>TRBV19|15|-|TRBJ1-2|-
TGTGCCAGTACCCCTTACGGCGGAGGAGGGTATGGCTACACCTTC
CASTPYGGGGYGYTF
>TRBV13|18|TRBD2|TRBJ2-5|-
TGTGCCAGCAGCCCCGGTTTGCTAGCGGGGGCCTCTCGGGAGACCCAGTACTTC
CASSPGLLAGASRETQYF
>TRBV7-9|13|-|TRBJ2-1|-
TGTGCCAGCAGCTTAGGATTAGTAGCTGAGCAGTTCTTC
CASSLGLVAEQFF
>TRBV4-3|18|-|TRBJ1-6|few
TGCGCCAGCAGCCAAGAGGGGAGGACTGGGTTAAGGGTCTCACCCCTCCACTTT
CASSQEGRTGLRVSPLHF
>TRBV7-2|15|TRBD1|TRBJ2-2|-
TGTGCCAGCAGCCTTCGACAGGGGGCCGCCGGGGAGCTGTTTTTT
CASSLRQGAAGELFF
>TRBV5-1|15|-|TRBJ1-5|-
TGCGCCAGCAGCTTGTTCCCCGGAGAAAATCAGCCCCAGCATTTT
CASSLFPGENQPQHF
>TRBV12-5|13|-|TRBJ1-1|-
TGTGCTAGTGGTTTGGACGCGAACACTGAAGCTTTCTTT
CASGLDANTEAFF
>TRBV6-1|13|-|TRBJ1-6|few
TGTGCCAGCAGTGAAGCGGGTAATTCACCCCTCCACTTT
CASSEAGNSPLHF
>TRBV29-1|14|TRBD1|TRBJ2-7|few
TGCAGCACTGTTACCGGGACAGACTCCTACGAGCAGTACTTC
CSTVTGTDSYEQYF
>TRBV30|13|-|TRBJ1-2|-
TGTGCCTGGAGTCTGGGGAGGAACTATGGCTACACCTTC
CAWSLGRNYGYTF
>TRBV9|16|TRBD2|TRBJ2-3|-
TGTGCCAGCAGCGTAGACCGGGGACTAAGCACAGATACGCAGTATTTT
CASSVDRGLSTDTQYF
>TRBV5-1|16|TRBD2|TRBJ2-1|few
TGCGCCAGCAGACCGGGACTAGCGGGGGGGCCGAATGAGCAGTTCTTC
CASRPGLAGGPNEQFF
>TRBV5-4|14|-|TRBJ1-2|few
TGTGCCAGCAGCGAAGGACAGCCTTACTATGGCTACACCTTC
CASSEGQPYYGYTF
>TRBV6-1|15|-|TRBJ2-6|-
TGTGCCAGCAGTGCAGGATCCTCTGGGGCCAACGTCCTGACTTTC
CASSAGSSGANVLTF
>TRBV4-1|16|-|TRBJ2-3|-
TGCGCCAGCAGCCAAGACCAGGCGTCAAGCACAGATACGCAGTATTTT
CASSQDQASSTDTQYF
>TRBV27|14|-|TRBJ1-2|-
TGTGCCAGCAGTTTGAGACACCCTAACTATGGCTACACCTTC
CASSLRHPNYGYTF
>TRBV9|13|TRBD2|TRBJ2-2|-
TGTGCCAGCAGCCGTGGACTAGCCGGGGAGCTGTTTTTT
CASSRGLAGELFF
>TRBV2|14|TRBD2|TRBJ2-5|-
TGTGCCAGCAGTGATCCGGGAGGGCGAGAGACCCAGTACTTC
CASSDPGGRETQYF
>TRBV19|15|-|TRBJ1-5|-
TGTGCCAGTAGTATGAAGAGGAATAGCAATCAGCCCCAGCATTTT
CASSMKRNSNQPQHF
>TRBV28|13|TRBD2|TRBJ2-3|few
TGTGCCAGCAGGATGGCTAGCGGAGATACGCAGTATTTT
CASRMASGDTQYF
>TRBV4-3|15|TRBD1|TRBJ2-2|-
TGCGCCAGCAGCCGAGGACAGGATTTCACCGGGGAGCTGTTTTTT
CASSRGQDFTGELFF
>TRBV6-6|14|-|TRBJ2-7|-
TGTGCCAGCAGTTCCCGGGACGGCCTCTACGAGCAGTACTTC
CASSSRDGLYEQYF
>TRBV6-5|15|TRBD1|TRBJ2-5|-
TGTGCCAGCAGTTACTCGCCAGGGGGTTTCGAGACCCAGTACTTC
CASSYSPGGFETQYF
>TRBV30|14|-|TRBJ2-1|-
TGTGCCTGGAGGGGACCTCTAACATACAATGAGCAGTTCTTC
CAWRGPLTYNEQFF
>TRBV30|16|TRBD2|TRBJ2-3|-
TGTGCCTGGAGTGTAGGGACTAGCGGAAGCGGAGGTACGCAGTATTTT
CAWSVGTSGSGGTQYF
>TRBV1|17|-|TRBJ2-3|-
TGCACCAGCAGCCGAACCGCCCTCACGGTTCTCACAGATACGCAGTATTTT
CTSSRTALTVLTDTQYF
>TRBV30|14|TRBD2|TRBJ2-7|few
TGTGCCTGGGGAAGCGGGGGGAATTTCTACGAGCAGTACTTC
CAWGSGGNFYEQYF
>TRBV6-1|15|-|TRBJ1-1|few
TGTGCCAGCAGTGAGCCGGGACACCTGAACACTGAAGCTTTCTTT
CASSEPGHLNTEAFF
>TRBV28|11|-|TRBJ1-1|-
TGTGCCAGTTTGACGAGATCCGAAGCTTTCTTT
CASLTRSEAFF
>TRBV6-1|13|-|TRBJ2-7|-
TGTGCCAGCAGTAAGACGGTCTCCTACGAGCAGTACTTC
CASSKTVSYEQYF
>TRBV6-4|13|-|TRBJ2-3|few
TGTGCCAGCAGTGACTCGTGGGGGGATACGCAGTATTTT
CASSDSWGDTQYF
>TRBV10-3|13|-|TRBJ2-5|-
TGTGCCATCAGTGAGCGCGACCAAGAGACCCAGTACTTC
CAISERDQETQYF
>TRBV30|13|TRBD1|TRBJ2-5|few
TGTGCCTGCAGGACAGGGGGTCGGGAGACCCAGTACTTC
CACRTGGRETQYF
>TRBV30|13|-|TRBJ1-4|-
TGTGCCTGGAGCCCCCCGGCGAATGAAAAACTGTTTTTT
CAWSPPANEKLFF
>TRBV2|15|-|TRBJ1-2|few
TGTGCCAGCAGTGAAAGTACCCAGTTACGGTATGGCTACACCTTC
CASSESTQLRYGYTF
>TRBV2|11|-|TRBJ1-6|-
TGTGCCGGAGGACAAAGCTCACCCCTCCACTTT
CAGGQSSPLHF
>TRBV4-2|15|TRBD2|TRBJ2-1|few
TGTGCCAGCAGCATGCTACGACTAGCGTTCAATGAGCAGTTCTTC
CASSMLRLAFNEQFF
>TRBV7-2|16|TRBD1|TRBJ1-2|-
TGTGCCAGCAGCTCTGACAGGGAAATTGTCCTTTATGGCTACACCTTC
CASSSDREIVLYGYTF